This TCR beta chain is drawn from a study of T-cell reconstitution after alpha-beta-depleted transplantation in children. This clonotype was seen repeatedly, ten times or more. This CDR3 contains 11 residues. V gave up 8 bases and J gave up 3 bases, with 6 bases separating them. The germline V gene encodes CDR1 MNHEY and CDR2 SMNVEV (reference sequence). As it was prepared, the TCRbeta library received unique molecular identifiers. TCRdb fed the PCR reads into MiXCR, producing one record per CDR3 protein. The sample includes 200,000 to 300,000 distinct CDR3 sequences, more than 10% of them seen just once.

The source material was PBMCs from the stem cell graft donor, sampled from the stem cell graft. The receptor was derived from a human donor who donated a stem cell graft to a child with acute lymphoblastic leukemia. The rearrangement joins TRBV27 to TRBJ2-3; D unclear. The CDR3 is CASAATDTQYF. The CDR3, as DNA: TGTGCCAGCGCGGCGACAGATACGCAGTATTTT.